This TCR beta chain was found in a study of blood T cells in healthy people across ages. Across the study: Roughly one uniquely barcoded beta molecule per two T cells was captured.

This clonotype occurred once. Trimming left V 4 bases short and J 7 bases short, with 11 bases between. Germline V CDR1 and CDR2: MDHEN, SYDVKM. The CDR3 is 13 amino acids. The use of a sample-barcoded 5' primer and a J-beta primer mix characterized a second PCR of about 7 to 12 cycles. Every molecule of cDNA carried a tag from a template-switch adaptor with 12 random nucleotides. Using its own MiXCR run on the 5' RACE reads, TCRdb lists one record per CDR3 protein. The table records over 1,500,000 distinct CDR3 sequences, approximately 40% of them present only once. The material sequenced was blood. The receptor's source is a human donor in good health. This sequence joins TRBV28 and TRBJ2-1; D gene unclear. The CDR3 region is CASSSLRPNEQFF. CDR3 bases: TGTGCCAGCAGTTCCCTTAGGCCGAATGAGCAGTTCTTC.